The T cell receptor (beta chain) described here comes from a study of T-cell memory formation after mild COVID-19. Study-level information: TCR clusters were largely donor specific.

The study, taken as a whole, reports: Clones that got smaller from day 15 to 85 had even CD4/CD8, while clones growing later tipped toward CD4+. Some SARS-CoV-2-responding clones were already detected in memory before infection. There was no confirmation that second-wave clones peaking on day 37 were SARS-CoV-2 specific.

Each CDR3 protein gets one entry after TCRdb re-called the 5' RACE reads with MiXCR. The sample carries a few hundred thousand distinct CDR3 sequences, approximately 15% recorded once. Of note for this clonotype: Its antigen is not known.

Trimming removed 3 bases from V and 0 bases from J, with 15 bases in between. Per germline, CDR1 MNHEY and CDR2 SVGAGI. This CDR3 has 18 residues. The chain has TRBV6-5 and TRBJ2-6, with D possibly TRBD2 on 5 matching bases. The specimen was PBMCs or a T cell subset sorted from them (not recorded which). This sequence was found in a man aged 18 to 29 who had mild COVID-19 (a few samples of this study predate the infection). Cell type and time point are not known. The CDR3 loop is CASSYGPTEGSGANVLTF. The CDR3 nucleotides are TGTGCCAGCAGTTATGGACCTACAGAGGGCTCTGGGGCCAACGTCCTGACTTTC.